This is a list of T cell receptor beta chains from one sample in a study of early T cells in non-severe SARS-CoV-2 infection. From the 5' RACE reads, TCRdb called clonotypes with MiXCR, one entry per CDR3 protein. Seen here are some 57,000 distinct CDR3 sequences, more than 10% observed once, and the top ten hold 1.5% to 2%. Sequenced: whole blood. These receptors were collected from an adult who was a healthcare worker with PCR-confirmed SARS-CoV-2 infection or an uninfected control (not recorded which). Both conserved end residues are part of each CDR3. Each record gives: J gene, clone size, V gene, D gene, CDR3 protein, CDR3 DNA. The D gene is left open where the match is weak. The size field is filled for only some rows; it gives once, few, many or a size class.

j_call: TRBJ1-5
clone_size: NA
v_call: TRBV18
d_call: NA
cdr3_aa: CASSPAGSFNQPQHF
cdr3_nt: TGTGCCAGCTCACCAGCAGGGTCCTTCAATCAGCCCCAGCATTTT

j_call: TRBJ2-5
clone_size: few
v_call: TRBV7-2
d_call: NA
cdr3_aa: CASSLGVETQYF
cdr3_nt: TGTGCCAGCAGCTTAGGCGTTGAGACCCAGTACTTC

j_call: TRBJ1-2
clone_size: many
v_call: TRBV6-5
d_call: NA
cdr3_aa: CASSYGYGYTF
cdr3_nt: TGTGCCAGCAGTTACGGCTATGGCTACACCTTC

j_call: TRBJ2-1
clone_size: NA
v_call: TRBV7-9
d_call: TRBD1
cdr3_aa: CASSAGTGIHEQFF
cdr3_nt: TGTGCCAGCAGCGCCGGGACAGGAATCCATGAGCAGTTCTTC

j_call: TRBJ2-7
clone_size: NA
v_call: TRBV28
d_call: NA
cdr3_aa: CASSPVNDEQYF
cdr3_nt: TGTGCCAGCAGTCCCGTGAATGACGAGCAGTACTTC

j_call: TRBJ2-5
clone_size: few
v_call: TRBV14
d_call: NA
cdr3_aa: CASSLPGRTLGTQYF
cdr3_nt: TGTGCCAGCAGCCTTCCAGGACGGACTTTAGGGACCCAGTACTTC

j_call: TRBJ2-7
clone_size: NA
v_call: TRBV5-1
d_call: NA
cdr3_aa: CANSLTPGEQYF
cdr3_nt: TGCGCCAACAGCTTGACACCGGGCGAGCAGTACTTC

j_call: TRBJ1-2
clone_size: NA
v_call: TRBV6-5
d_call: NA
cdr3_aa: CASSPDTYGYTF
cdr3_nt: TGTGCCAGCAGCCCAGACACGTATGGCTACACCTTC

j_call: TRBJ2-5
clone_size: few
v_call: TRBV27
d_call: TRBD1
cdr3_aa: CASSLIQGQGAKTQYF
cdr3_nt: TGTGCCAGCAGTTTAATTCAGGGACAGGGGGCGAAGACCCAGTACTTC

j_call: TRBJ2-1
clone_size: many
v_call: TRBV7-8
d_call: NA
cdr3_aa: CASSLGWGLDGNEQFF
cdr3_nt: TGTGCCAGCAGCTTAGGGTGGGGCCTAGATGGCAATGAGCAGTTCTTC

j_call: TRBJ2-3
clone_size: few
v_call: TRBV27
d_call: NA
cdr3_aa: CASSLNRGAVTDTQYF
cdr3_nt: TGTGCCAGCAGTTTAAATCGGGGGGCCGTCACAGATACGCAGTATTTT

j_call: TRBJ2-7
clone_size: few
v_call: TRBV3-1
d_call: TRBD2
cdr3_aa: CASSPHRTSGSYEQYF
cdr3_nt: TGTGCCAGCAGCCCACACCGGACTAGCGGTTCCTACGAGCAGTACTTC

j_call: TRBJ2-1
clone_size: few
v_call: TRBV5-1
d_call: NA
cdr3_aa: CASSLAAGAGRAYNEQFF
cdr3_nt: TGCGCCAGCAGCTTGGCCGCCGGAGCAGGGAGAGCCTACAATGAGCAGTTCTTC

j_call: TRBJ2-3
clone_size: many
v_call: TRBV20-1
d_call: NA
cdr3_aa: CSARGLGIADTQYF
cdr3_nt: TGCAGTGCTAGGGGCCTTGGGATAGCAGATACGCAGTATTTT

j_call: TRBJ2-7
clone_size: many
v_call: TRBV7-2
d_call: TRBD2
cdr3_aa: CASSGEGYAHEQYF
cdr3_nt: TGTGCCAGCAGCGGGGAGGGGTACGCCCACGAGCAGTACTTC

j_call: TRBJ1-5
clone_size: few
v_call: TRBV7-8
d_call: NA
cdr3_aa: CASSLGATQPQHF
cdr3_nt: TGTGCCAGCAGCTTAGGGGCAACCCAGCCCCAGCATTTT

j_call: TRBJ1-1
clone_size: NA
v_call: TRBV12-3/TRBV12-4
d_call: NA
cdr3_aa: CASSLPGEAFF
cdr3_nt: TGTGCCAGCAGTTTGCCGGGGGAAGCTTTCTTT

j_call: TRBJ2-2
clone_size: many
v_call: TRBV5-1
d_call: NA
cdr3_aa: CASSLGSQSSTGELFF
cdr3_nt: TGCGCCAGCAGCTTGGGGTCCCAGTCGAGCACCGGGGAGCTGTTTTTT

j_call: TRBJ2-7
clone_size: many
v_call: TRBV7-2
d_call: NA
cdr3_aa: CASSLLDTSYEQYF
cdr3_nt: TGTGCCAGCAGCTTATTGGACACCTCCTACGAGCAGTACTTC

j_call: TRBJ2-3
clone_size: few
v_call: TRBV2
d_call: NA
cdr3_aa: CASRVESTDTQYF
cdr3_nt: TGTGCCAGCAGGGTTGAGAGCACAGATACGCAGTATTTT

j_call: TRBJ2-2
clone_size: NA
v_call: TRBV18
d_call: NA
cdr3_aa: CASSPPGRGTNTGELFF
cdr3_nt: TGTGCCAGCTCACCACCGGGCCGGGGAACGAACACCGGGGAGCTGTTTTTT

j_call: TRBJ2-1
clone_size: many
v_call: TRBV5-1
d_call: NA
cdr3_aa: CASSKGPLESLEQFF
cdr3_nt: TGCGCCAGCAGCAAAGGGCCCCTTGAGTCGCTTGAGCAGTTCTTC